This TCR beta chain was profiled in a study of T cells in narcolepsy. The overall study: Enrolled donors included narcolepsy type 1 or type 2 patients and healthy controls.

Generated by immunoSEQ multiplex PCR, the TCRdb table keeps only in-frame clones and is missing some. Among under 35,000 clones, roughly four fifths were seen once, and the ten largest hold about 2.8%. Trimming took off 6 bases at V and 0 bases at J, with 12 bases between the two ends. This CDR3 is built from 15 residues. CDR1 KGHSH and CDR2 LQKENI come from the germline V gene. Sequences were obtained from CD45RA- memory CD4+ T cells from PBMCs. This clonotype was obtained from a human donor with narcolepsy. The chain recombines TRBV18 with TRBJ2-1, with D unresolved. This chain's CDR3 is CASSRDLHSYNEQFF. The CDR3 DNA is TGTGCCAGCTCTCGCGACCTACACTCCTACAATGAGCAGTTCTTC.